This T cell receptor beta chain was recorded in a study of CD8 T cells in Susac syndrome. Sequencing targeted TCR beta in blood CD8+ and CD4+ T cells. TEMRA cells were FACS-enriched, while CD8+ and CD4+ T cells were negatively isolated. Concerning this clonotype itself: Its antigen is as yet unknown.

An amount of RNA that ranged from roughly 0.45 to 1 ug was reverse transcribed with random hexamers. Multiplex immunoSEQ PCR targeted 54 Vbeta and 13 Jbeta TCR beta segments. TCRdb called the immunoSEQ multiplex PCR reads again in MiXCR, with one record for every CDR3 protein. The data contain approximately 190,000 distinct CDR3 sequences, 90% to 95% of them singletons. General study results and limits: That the number of individuals in its TCR sequencing and HLA analysis was relatively small was acknowledged by the study.

From germline, CDR1 is SGHDT and CDR2 YYEEEE. Trimming removed 1 base at V and 7 bases at J, with 12 bases between. This CDR3 has 14 residues. Sequenced material: CD4+ T cells from PBMCs. This clonotype was obtained from a human donor with multiple sclerosis. The rearrangement joins TRBV5-6 to TRBJ1-5; D gene ambiguous. The CDR3 DNA is TGTGCCAGCAGCTTGCAAGGGATGGGACAGCCCCAGCATTTT. It codes for CASSLQGMGQPQHF.